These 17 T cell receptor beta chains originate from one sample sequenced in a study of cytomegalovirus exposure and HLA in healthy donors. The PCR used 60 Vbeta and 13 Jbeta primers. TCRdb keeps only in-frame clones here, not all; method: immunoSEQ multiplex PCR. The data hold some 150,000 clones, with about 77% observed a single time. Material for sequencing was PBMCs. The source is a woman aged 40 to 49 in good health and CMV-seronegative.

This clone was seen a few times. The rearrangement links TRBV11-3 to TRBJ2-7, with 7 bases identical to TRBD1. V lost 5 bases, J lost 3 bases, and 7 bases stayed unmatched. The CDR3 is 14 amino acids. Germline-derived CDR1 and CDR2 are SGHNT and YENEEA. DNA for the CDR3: TGTGCCAGCAGCGCTTCCCGACAGGGCTACGAGCAGTACTTC. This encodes CASSASRQGYEQYF.

The CDR3 reads CASSGRPGGTGGNQPQHF. CDR3 DNA sequence: TGTGCCAGCAGTGGTCGCCCTGGTGGGACAGGGGGGAATCAGCCCCAGCATTTT. The chain links TRBV2 to TRBJ1-5; the match to TRBD1 covers 11 bases. With V trimmed by 4 bases and J by 4 bases, 12 bases remained unmatched. The CDR3 has 18 amino acids. Germline CDR1 is SNHLY and CDR2 is FYNNEI.

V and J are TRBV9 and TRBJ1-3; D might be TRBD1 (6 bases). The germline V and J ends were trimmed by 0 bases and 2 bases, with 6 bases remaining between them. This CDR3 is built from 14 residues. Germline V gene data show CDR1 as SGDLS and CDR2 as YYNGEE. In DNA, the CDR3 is TGTGCCAGCAGCGTAGGGACAGCTGGAAACACCATATATTTT. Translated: CASSVGTAGNTIYF. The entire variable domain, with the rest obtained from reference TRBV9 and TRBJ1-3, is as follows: DSGVTQTPKHLITATGQRVTLRCSPRSGDLSVYWYQQSLDQGLQFLIQYYNGEERAKGNILERFSAQQFPDLHSELNLSSLELGDSALYFCASSVGTAGNTIYFGEGSWLTVV.

The CDR3 DNA is TGCGCCAGCAGCCAAGGTCCGCGGGGACAGGGAGGCCGGAGCTACACCTTC. Its translation is CASSQGPRGQGGRSYTF. This chain links TRBV4-1 with TRBJ1-2, with 9 bases identical to TRBD1. The J segment lost 9 bases and the V segment lost 1 base, leaving 15 bases of the junction unmatched. In germline, CDR1 is MGHRA, CDR2 YSYEKL. The CDR3 length is 17 residues.

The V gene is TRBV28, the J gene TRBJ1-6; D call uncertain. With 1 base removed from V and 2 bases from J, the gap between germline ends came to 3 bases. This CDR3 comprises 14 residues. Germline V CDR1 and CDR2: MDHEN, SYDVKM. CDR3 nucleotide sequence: TGTGCCAGCAGTTTATATACCTATAATTCACCCCTCCACTTT. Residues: CASSLYTYNSPLHF.

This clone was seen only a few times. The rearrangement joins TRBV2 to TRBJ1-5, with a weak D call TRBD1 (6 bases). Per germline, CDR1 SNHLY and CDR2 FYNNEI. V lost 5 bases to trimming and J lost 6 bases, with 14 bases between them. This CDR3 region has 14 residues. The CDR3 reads CASSSRQAPQPQHF. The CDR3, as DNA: TGTGCCAGCAGTTCCAGACAGGCTCCTCAGCCCCAGCATTTT.

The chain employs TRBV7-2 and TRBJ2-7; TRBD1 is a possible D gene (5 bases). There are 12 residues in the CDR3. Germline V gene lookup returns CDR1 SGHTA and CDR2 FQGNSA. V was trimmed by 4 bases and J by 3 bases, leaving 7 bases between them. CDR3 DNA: TGTGCCAGCAGCTCAGGGTACTACGAGCAGTACTTC. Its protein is CASSSGYYEQYF.

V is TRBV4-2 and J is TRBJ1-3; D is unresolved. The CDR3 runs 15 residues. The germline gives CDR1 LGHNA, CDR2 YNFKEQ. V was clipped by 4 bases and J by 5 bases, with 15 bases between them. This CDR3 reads CASSPRTALRNTIYF. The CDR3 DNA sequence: TGTGCCAGCAGCCCAAGGACTGCACTTCGAAACACCATATATTTT.

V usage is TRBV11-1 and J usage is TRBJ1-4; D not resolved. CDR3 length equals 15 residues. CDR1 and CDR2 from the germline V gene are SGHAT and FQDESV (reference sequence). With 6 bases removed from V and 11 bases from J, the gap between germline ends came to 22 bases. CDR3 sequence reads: CASSSSSTLGGKLFF. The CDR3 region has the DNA TGTGCCAGCAGTTCATCGTCGACTCTGGGAGGGAAACTGTTTTTT.

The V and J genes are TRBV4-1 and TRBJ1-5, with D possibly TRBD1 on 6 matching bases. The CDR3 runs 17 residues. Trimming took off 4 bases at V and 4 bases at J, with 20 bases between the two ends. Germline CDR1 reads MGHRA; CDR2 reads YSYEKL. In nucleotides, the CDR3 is TGCGCCAGCAGCCTCGGCCTCGGCGGGGGCTCAAATCAGCCCCAGCATTTT. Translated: CASSLGLGGGSNQPQHF.

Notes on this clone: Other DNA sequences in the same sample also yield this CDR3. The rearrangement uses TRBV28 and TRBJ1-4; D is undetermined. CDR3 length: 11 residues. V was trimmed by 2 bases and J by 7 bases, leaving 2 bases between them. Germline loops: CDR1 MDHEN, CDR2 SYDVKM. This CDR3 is CASSLREKLFF. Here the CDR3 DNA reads TGTGCCAGCAGTTTACGTGAAAAACTGTTTTTT.

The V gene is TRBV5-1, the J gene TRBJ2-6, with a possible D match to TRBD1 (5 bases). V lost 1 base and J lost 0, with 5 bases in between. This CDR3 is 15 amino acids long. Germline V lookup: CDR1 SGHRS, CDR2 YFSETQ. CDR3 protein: CASSLTGSGANVLTF. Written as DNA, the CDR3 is TGCGCCAGCAGCTTGACAGGCTCTGGGGCCAACGTCCTGACTTTC.

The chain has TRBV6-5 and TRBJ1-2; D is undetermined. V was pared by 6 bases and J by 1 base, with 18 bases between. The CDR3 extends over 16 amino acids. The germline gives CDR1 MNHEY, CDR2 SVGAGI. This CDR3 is CASRYATRHLNYGYTF. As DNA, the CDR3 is TGTGCCAGCAGGTACGCGACGAGACACCTTAACTATGGCTACACCTTC.

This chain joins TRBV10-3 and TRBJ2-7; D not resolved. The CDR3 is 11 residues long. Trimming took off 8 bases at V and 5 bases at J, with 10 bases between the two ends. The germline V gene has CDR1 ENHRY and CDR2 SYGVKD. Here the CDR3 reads CAISEVNEQYF. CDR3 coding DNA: TGTGCCATCTCCGAGGTGAACGAGCAGTACTTC.

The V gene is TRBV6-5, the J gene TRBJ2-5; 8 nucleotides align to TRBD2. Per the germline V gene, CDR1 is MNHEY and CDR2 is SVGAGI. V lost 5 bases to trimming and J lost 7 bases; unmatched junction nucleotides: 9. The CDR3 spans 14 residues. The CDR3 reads CASSQREGVGTQYF. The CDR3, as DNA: TGTGCCAGCAGTCAACGGGAGGGGGTGGGGACCCAGTACTTC.

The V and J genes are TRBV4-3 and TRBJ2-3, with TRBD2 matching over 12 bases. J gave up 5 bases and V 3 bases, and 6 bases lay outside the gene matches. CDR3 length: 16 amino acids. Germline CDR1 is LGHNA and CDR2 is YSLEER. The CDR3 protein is CASSQSLAGGQDTQYF. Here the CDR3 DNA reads TGCGCCAGCAGCCAGTCCCTAGCGGGGGGGCAAGATACGCAGTATTTT.

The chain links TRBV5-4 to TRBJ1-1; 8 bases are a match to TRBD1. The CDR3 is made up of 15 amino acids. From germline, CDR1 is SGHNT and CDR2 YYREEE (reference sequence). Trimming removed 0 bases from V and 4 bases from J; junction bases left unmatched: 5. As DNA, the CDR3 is TGTGCCAGCAGCTTGGCGCAGGGGGCTGGCACTGAAGCTTTCTTT. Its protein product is CASSLAQGAGTEAFF.